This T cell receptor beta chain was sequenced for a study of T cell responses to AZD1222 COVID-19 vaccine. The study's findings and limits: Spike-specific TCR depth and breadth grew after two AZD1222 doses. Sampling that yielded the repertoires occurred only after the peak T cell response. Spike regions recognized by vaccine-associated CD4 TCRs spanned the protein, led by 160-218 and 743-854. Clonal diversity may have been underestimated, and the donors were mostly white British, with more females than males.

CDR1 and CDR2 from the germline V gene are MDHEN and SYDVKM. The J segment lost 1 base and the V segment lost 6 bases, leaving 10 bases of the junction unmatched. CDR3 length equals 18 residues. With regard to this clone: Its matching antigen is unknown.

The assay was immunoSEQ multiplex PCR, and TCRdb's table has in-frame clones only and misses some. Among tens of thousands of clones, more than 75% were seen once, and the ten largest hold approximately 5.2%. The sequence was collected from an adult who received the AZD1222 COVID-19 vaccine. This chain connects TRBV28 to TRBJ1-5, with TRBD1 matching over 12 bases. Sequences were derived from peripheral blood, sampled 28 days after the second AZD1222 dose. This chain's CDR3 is CASSFGTGGAVSNQPQHF. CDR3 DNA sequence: TGTGCCAGCAGCTTCGGGACAGGGGGCGCGGTAAGCAATCAGCCCCAGCATTTT.